This TCR beta chain was profiled in a study of response to subunit inactivated influenza vaccine. Broader study findings: The authors suggested that few new T cells are recruited per seasonal influenza vaccination.

Each CDR3 protein gets one entry after TCRdb re-called the RT-PCR reads with MiXCR. The profile shows 710,000 or so distinct CDR3 sequences, around 14% of them singletons. V was shortened by 5 bases and J by 0 bases, with 13 bases between the two germline ends. Germline V CDR1 and CDR2: DFQATT, SNEGSKA (reference sequence). This CDR3 comprises 14 residues. For this clonotype: The antigen is undetermined.

The material was PBMCs from blood, obtained about 12 days after vaccination. This chain connects TRBV20-1 to TRBJ2-5, with D unresolved. The sequence was obtained from a man between 50 and 59 years old who received an inactivated influenza vaccine. This CDR3 is CSALRSIHQETQYF. The CDR3 DNA reads TGCAGTGCTCTGAGGTCGATACACCAAGAGACCCAGTACTTC.